The present T cell receptor (beta chain) was sequenced within a study of T-cell memory formation after mild COVID-19. Background on the study: Among the donors, TCR clusters were largely specific to each donor.

The CDR3 spans 15 residues. Germline assignment: CDR1 SGHAT and CDR2 FQDESV (reference sequence). After removal of 4 bases from V and 2 bases from J, the junction contained 7 bases not matched to a gene. Overall study findings and caveats: Cross-reactive memory appears to have joined, as suggested by some responding clones showing up in pre-infection memory. Day 15 to 85 contracting clones showed balanced CD4/CD8; day 15 to 37 expanders favored CD4+. CD4+ clones that contracted lay mainly in CM and EM; CD8+ ones lay in EMRA.

In TCRdb, the 5' RACE reads were re-called with MiXCR into one record per CDR3 protein. This table holds about half a million distinct CDR3 sequences, 18% found once. This clonotype has a count of ten or more. No antigen is known for it. The V gene is TRBV11-1, the J gene TRBJ2-7; the match to TRBD1 covers 8 bases. The clonotype originates from an adult woman who had mild COVID-19 (a few samples of this study predate the infection). Cell type and time point are not known. Sequenced material: PBMCs or a T cell subset sorted from them (not recorded which). This chain's CDR3 is CASSSPPTGAYEQYF. The DNA of the CDR3 is TGTGCCAGCAGCTCCCCCCCGACAGGGGCCTACGAGCAGTACTTC.